Described below is a single T cell receptor beta chain sequence and its context. This sample is part of a study of blood T cell repertoires in COVID-19. Germline V lookup: CDR1 ENHRY, CDR2 SYGVKD. This CDR3 contains 14 residues. V lost 10 bases to trimming and J lost 8 bases; unmatched junction nucleotides: 12. Per the study methods: Quantification of nucleated cells was approximated via reference gene primer amplification. Measured with immunoSEQ multiplex PCR; TCRdb has only the in-frame clones, and not every one. That table is the source of V, J and clone size, and D and trimming were worked out from the DNA. The table has hundreds of thousands of clones, 89% seen once; the top ten hold less than 3.5%.

The origin of this receptor is a woman between 50 and 59 years old who had been exposed to COVID-19. The chain employs TRBV10-3 and TRBJ1-2, with 11 nucleotides matching TRBD1. The sequenced sample consisted of PBMCs or T cells enriched from blood (not recorded which). The CDR3 DNA reads as TGTGCCACCGGGACAGGGGGTCAGACTTTGGGCTACACCTTC. Translating gives CATGTGGQTLGYTF.